What follows are 19 T cell receptor beta chains derived from one specimen sequenced in a study of T cells after posttransplantation cyclophosphamide. Using immunoSEQ multiplex PCR, the repertoire was profiled, and TCRdb retains in-frame clones only, with some absent. The sample lists 30,000 to 50,000 clones, none appearing once, the ten largest making up approximately 4.9%. Sequencing was performed on PBMCs. The receptor source for this set is a woman aged 45-59 years in good health and a related stem cell transplant donor.

This clone was observed at least ten times. The CDR3 here is CASSLGRTVHQPQHF. The CDR3 nucleotides read TGTGCCAGCAGTTTAGGGCGGACAGTCCATCAGCCCCAGCATTTT. J is TRBJ1-5 and V is TRBV28; D possibly corresponds to TRBD1 (6 bases). This CDR3 is 15 amino acids long. Germline values: CDR1 MDHEN, CDR2 SYDVKM. V dropped 2 bases and J dropped 5 bases, with 13 bases sitting between them.

In its sample, this clone was seen many times. The V gene is TRBV7-3, the J gene TRBJ2-7, with TRBD1 matching 8 bases. With V trimmed by 1 base and J by 4 bases, 6 bases remained unmatched. The CDR3 totals 15 residues. Germline V gene lookup returns CDR1 SGHTA and CDR2 FQGTGA. The CDR3 DNA reads as TGTGCCAGCAGCTTAATGGGGACAGGCGGGTACGAGCAGTACTTC. It specifies CASSLMGTGGYEQYF.

The sample holds many counts of this clone. J is TRBJ2-7 and V is TRBV7-2; 9 bases map to TRBD1. CDR1 and CDR2 from the germline V gene are SGHTA and FQGNSA. This CDR3 is 15 amino acids long. Trimming took 7 bases from V and 6 from J; bases not matched to a gene: 13. CDR3 bases: TGTGCCAGCACCGAACGACGCGGACAGGGGTTCGAGCAGTACTTC. Amino acid sequence: CASTERRGQGFEQYF. Full variable domain (outside the CDR3, taken from reference TRBV7-2 and TRBJ2-7): GAGVSQSPSNKVTEKGKDVELRCDPISGHTALYWYRQSLGQGLEFLIYFQGNSAPDKSGLPSDRFSAERTGGSVSTLTIQRTQQEDSAVYLCASTERRGQGFEQYFGPGTRLTVT.

At least ten counts were recorded for this clone. The gene calls are TRBV2 and TRBJ1-1; 9 bases are a match to TRBD1. The CDR3 extends over 14 amino acids. The junction had 3 bases not matched to a gene; V was cut back by 6 bases and J by 1 base. Germline V gene data show CDR1 as SNHLY and CDR2 as FYNNEI. This CDR3 is CASSGQGPNTEAFF. CDR3 coding DNA: TGTGCCAGCAGCGGACAGGGGCCGAACACTGAAGCTTTCTTT. Looking up the rest from reference TRBV2 and TRBJ1-1 gives the full variable domain: EPEVTQTPSHQVTQMGQEVILRCVPISNHLYFYWYRQILGQKVEFLVSFYNNEISEKSEIFDDQFSVERPDGSNFTLKIRSTKLEDSAMYFCASSGQGPNTEAFFGQGTRLTVV.

This clone was seen repeatedly, ten times or more. The chain links TRBV6-6 to TRBJ1-4, with 9 bases matching TRBD1. The CDR3 runs to 15 residues. Trimming took 6 bases from V and 8 from J; bases not matched to a gene: 10. The germline V gene encodes CDR1 MNHNY and CDR2 SVGAGI (reference sequence). The DNA for the CDR3 is TGTGCCAGCAGGAGCCAACAGGGGGCGGGAGAAAAACTGTTTTTT. It encodes CASRSQQGAGEKLFF.

This clone was seen at least ten times. The chain is built from TRBV11-3 and TRBJ2-3; 11 bases agree with TRBD2. Germline V gene data show CDR1 as SGHNT and CDR2 as YENEEA. This CDR3 contains 16 residues. V dropped 6 bases and J dropped 1; count of bases not matched to a gene: 6. CDR3 region: CASSWTSGSGTDTQYF. The CDR3 DNA sequence: TGTGCCAGCAGTTGGACTAGCGGGTCAGGCACAGATACGCAGTATTTT.

This clone was seen at least ten times. The DNA of the CDR3 is TGTGCCAGCAACCGACAGGGGGCTGACTATGGCTACACCTTC. This gives the protein CASNRQGADYGYTF. The rearrangement links TRBV28 to TRBJ1-2, with 10 bases that match TRBD1. The CDR3 spans 14 residues. CDR1 MDHEN and CDR2 SYDVKM come from the germline V gene. J lost 3 bases, V lost 7 bases, and 5 bases had no gene match.

This clone was seen many times. The chain couples TRBV7-2 to TRBJ1-1, with TRBD1 identical over 9 bases. CDR1 SGHTA and CDR2 FQGNSA come from the germline V gene. J was trimmed by 2 bases and V by 4 bases; bases with no gene match: 5. The CDR3 runs to 15 residues. The chain's CDR3 is CASSSRTGVNTEAFF. The CDR3 DNA sequence: TGTGCCAGCAGCTCCCGGACAGGGGTCAACACTGAAGCTTTCTTT.

This clone was found many times. The CDR3 DNA reads TGTGCCAGTAGTAGAGGGACGAACACCGGGGAGCTGTTTTTT. Protein sequence: CASSRGTNTGELFF. The chain is built from TRBV19 and TRBJ2-2, with a possible D match to TRBD2 (5 bases). This CDR3 comprises 14 residues. From germline, CDR1 is LNHDA and CDR2 SQIVND (reference sequence). V was trimmed by 4 bases and J by 0 bases, leaving 6 bases between them.

This clone occurred many times. The chain uses TRBV19 and TRBJ2-7; D gene unclear. The CDR3 has 12 residues. Germline CDR1 LNHDA, CDR2 SQIVND (reference sequence). Trimming took 7 bases from V and 2 from J, leaving 9 bases between them. Here the CDR3 reads CASTSGTYEQYF. The DNA for the CDR3 is TGTGCCAGTACCTCAGGAACCTACGAGCAGTACTTC.

This clone was found many times. The chain is built from TRBV7-3 and TRBJ2-3; the D is unclear. V was cut by 3 bases and J by 0 bases, with 7 bases left in between. This CDR3 spans 14 amino acids. CDR1 and CDR2 from the germline V gene are SGHTA and FQGTGA. The CDR3 nucleotides are TGTGCCAGCAGCTTTGGGCTTAGCACAGATACGCAGTATTTT. Its protein is CASSFGLSTDTQYF.

This clone has a count of ten or more. This chain joins TRBV28 and TRBJ1-2, with D possibly matching TRBD1 (5 bases). The germline CDR1 and CDR2 sequences are MDHEN and SYDVKM. The CDR3 totals 12 residues. The germline V and J ends were trimmed by 5 bases and 12 bases, with 16 bases remaining between them. This chain's CDR3 is CASSTRQSRNTF. The CDR3 bases are TGTGCCAGCAGTACGAGACAGTCAAGGAACACCTTC.

This clone was seen more than once but under ten times. Here the CDR3 reads CASSPPGHREGREQYF. The DNA for the CDR3 is TGCGCCAGCAGCCCTCCGGGGCACAGGGAGGGACGCGAGCAGTACTTC. The V gene is TRBV4-1, the J gene TRBJ2-5, with D perhaps TRBD2 (7 bases). The J call is uncertain, as TRBJ2-7 better fits the DNA end. The CDR3 contains 16 residues. The germline V gene has CDR1 MGHRA and CDR2 YSYEKL.

This clone showed up many times. This chain joins TRBV9 and TRBJ1-3, with D possibly matching TRBD1 (6 bases). With 2 bases removed from V and 2 bases from J, the gap between germline ends came to 11 bases. The length of the CDR3 is 15 residues. Germline V lookup: CDR1 SGDLS, CDR2 YYNGEE. The CDR3 region has the DNA TGTGCCAGCAGCGTGCAGGGGATAGCTGGAAACACCATATATTTT. Translating it yields CASSVQGIAGNTIYF.

This clone was counted ten times or more. The chain carries TRBV7-9 and TRBJ1-1; a possible D gene is TRBD1 (5 bases). This CDR3 comprises 13 residues. The V gene's germline CDR1 is SEHNR and CDR2 FQNEAQ (reference sequence). V shed 2 bases and J shed 6 bases, with 10 bases lying between them. The DNA of the CDR3 is TGTGCCAGCAGCTTAAAGGGGCTCGCTGAAGCTTTCTTT. It specifies CASSLKGLAEAFF. The full variable domain, rest sourced from reference TRBV7-9 and TRBJ1-1, is DTGVSQNPRHKITKRGQNVTFRCDPISEHNRLYWYRQTLGQGPEFLTYFQNEAQLEKSRLLSDRFSAERPKGSFSTLEIQRTEQGDSAMYLCASSLKGLAEAFFGQGTRLTVV.

The chain uses TRBV28 and TRBJ2-5; 8 nucleotides agree with TRBD2. V lost 3 bases and J lost 5; bases outside the gene matches: 8. The CDR3 is 15 amino acids. From germline, CDR1 is MDHEN and CDR2 SYDVKM. The CDR3 reads CASSFSSGGQETQYF. DNA of the CDR3: TGTGCCAGCAGTTTCTCCAGCGGGGGTCAGGAGACCCAGTACTTC.

At least ten counts were recorded for this clone. This sequence joins TRBV4-2 and TRBJ2-1, with a tentative D call TRBD2 (6 bases). Deletions cut 4 bases from V and 5 bases from J, with 15 bases between. CDR3 size: 15 residues. From germline, CDR1 is LGHNA and CDR2 YNFKEQ. The CDR3 region is CASSRPGDSNNEQFF. CDR3 nucleotide sequence: TGTGCCAGCAGCCGCCCCGGGGACTCAAACAATGAGCAGTTCTTC.

This clone was recorded at least ten times. The chain uses TRBV7-2 and TRBJ1-6; D is possibly TRBD1 (6 bases). Germline assignment: CDR1 SGHTA and CDR2 FQGNSA. Trimming cost V 1 base and J 6 bases, with 7 bases left between them. The CDR3 covers 14 residues. The CDR3 nucleotides read TGTGCCAGCAGCTTAGTCAGGGGTAATTCACCCCTCCACTTT. Protein: CASSLVRGNSPLHF.

The rearrangement uses TRBV25-1 and TRBJ2-7; D might be TRBD2 (5 bases). V shed 4 bases and J shed 0 bases, with 22 bases lying between them. The germline V gene has CDR1 MGHDK and CDR2 SYGVNS. The CDR3 is 18 amino acids. CDR3 in amino acids: CASSGHHSTADLSYEQYF. In DNA form, the CDR3 reads TGTGCCAGCAGTGGGCACCATTCAACAGCGGACCTCTCCTACGAGCAGTACTTC.